The entry below gives a single TCR beta chain sequence along with its context. Antigen specificity is unknown. Trimming removed 10 bases from V and 0 bases from J, with 9 bases in between. This CDR3 comprises 13 residues. Germline CDR1 SEHNR, CDR2 FQNEAQ (reference sequence). Here immunoSEQ multiplex PCR was the method, and the copy in TCRdb shows in-frame clones only, minus some. The sample yields 75,000 to 90,000 clones, 84% seen once. The data stem from a study of T cells in localized non-small cell lung cancer. General observations from the study: Measurement of T cell clonality placed uninvolved adjacent lung highest, above the level in tumor. Median approximately 58 top-100 tumor clones were shared with paired adjacent lung. Heterogeneity stays possible, as sequencing covered only one tumor region.

The rearrangement links TRBV7-9 to TRBJ2-2; D call uncertain. The material sequenced was peripheral blood, taken before any cancer treatment. The sequence came from a man aged 35-75 years with stage I lung adenocarcinoma. In DNA, the CDR3 is TGTGCCACTACCTTTGCGAACACCGGGGAGCTGTTTTTT. It is translated as CATTFANTGELFF.